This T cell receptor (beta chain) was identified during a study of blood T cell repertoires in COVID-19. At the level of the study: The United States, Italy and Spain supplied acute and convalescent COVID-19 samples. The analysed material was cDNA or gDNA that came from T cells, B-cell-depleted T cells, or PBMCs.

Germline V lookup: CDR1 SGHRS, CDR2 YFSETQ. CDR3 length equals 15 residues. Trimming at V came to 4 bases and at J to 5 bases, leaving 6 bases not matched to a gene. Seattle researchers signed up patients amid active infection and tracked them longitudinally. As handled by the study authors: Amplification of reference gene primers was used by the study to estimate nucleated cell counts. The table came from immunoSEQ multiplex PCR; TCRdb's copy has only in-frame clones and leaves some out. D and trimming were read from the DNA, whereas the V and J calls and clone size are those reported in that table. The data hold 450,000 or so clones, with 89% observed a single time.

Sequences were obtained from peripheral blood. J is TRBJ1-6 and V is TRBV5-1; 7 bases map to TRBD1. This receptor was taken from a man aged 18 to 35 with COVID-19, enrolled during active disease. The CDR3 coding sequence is TGCGCCAGCAGCCCCCGACAGGGAAATAATTCACCCCTCCACTTT. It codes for CASSPRQGNNSPLHF.